The T cell receptor beta chain under discussion was sequenced for a study of T cell responses to AZD1222 COVID-19 vaccine. Pooled in the analysis were second doses at about 4 or about 12 weeks. Findings and caveats of the study: Increased Spike-specific TCR breadth and depth were observed after two AZD1222 doses. No day 14 peak samples; only post-peak repertoires were characterized.

Here immunoSEQ multiplex PCR was the method, and the copy in TCRdb shows in-frame clones only, minus some. The repertoire holds more than 80,000 clones, with roughly nine tenths as singletons. On this clone: What it binds is unknown.

This CDR3 region has 15 residues. Germline V CDR1 and CDR2: SNHLY, FYNNEI. The ends lost 5 bases at V and 3 bases at J; junction bases unmatched: 4. The clonotype originates from an adult who received the AZD1222 COVID-19 vaccine. The sample here was peripheral blood, taken 28 days after the second AZD1222 dose. This chain links TRBV2 with TRBJ1-1; TRBD1 matches at 12 bases. CDR3 sequence reads: CASSRDRGQDTEAFF. The CDR3 DNA is TGTGCCAGCAGTAGGGACAGGGGGCAGGACACTGAAGCTTTCTTT. Complete variable domain (other parts from reference TRBV2 and TRBJ1-1): EPEVTQTPSHQVTQMGQEVILRCVPISNHLYFYWYRQILGQKVEFLVSFYNNEISEKSEIFDDQFSVERPDGSNFTLKIRSTKLEDSAMYFCASSRDRGQDTEAFFGQGTRLTVV.